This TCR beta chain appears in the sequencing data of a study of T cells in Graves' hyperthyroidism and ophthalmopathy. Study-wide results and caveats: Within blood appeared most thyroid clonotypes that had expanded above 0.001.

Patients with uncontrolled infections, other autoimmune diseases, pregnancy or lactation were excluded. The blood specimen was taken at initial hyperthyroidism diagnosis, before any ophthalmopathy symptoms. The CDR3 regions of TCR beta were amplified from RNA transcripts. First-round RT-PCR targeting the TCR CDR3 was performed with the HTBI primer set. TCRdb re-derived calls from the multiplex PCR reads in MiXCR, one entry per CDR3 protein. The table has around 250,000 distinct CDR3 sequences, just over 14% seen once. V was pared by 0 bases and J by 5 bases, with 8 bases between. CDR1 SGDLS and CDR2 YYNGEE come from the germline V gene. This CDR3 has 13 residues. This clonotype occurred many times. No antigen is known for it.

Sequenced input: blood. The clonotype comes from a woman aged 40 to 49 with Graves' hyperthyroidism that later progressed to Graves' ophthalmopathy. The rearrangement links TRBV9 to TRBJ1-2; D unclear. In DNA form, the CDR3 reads TGTGCCAGCAGCGTAGACGGATCTTATGGCTACACCTTC. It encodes CASSVDGSYGYTF.